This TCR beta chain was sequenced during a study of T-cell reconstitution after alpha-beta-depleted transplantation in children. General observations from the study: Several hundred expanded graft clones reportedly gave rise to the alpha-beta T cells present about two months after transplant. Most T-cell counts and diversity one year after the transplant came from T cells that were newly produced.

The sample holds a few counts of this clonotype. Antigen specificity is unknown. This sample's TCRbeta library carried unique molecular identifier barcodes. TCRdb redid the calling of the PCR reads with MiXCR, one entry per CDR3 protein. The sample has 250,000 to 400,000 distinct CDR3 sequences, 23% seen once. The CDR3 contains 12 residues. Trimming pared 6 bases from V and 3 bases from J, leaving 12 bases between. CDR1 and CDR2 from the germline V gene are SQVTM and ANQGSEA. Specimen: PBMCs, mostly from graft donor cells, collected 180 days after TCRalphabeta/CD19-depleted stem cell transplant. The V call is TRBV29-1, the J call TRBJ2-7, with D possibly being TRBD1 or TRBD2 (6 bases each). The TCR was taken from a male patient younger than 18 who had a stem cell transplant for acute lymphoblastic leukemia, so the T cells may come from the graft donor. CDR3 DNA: TGCAGCGTGAAGGGGGGCTACTACGAGCAGTACTTC. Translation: CSVKGGYYEQYF.